This entry lists 16 T cell receptor beta chains sequenced from one sample in a study of human T cells and chemical hapten exposure. Time point in this sample: healthy volunteer bleed at 2 weeks. Total RNA was isolated from unfractionated whole blood. TCRdb re-derived calls from the RACE reads in MiXCR, one entry per CDR3 protein. The table includes roughly 120,000 distinct CDR3 sequences, about 8.2% detected once. The sample comprised whole blood. The receptor set was obtained from a male donor in good health. Some clones in this sample may be carry-over from other donors' samples.

This clonotype was seen ten or more times. The V and J genes are TRBV4-3 and TRBJ2-2; D is perhaps TRBD1 or TRBD2 (5 bases each). The CDR3 extends over 15 amino acids. Germline V CDR1 and CDR2: LGHNA, YSLEER. V was pared by 0 bases and J by 5 bases, with 10 bases between. CDR3 nucleotide sequence: TGCGCCAGCAGCCAAGATGAGGGGATTACCGGGGAGCTGTTTTTT. It encodes CASSQDEGITGELFF.

Many counts were recorded for this clonotype. The DNA for the CDR3 is TGTGCCAGCAGCCCCCCCGGACAGATCAGCTCCTACGAGCAGTACTTC. It yields the protein CASSPPGQISSYEQYF. The chain combines TRBV7-9 with TRBJ2-7, with D tentatively TRBD1 (6 bases). The CDR3 spans 16 residues. V gave up 5 bases and J gave up 0 bases, with 17 bases separating them. Germline V CDR1 and CDR2: SEHNR, FQNEAQ (reference sequence).

The V and J genes are TRBV7-9 and TRBJ1-1; D is ambiguous. This CDR3 comprises 16 residues. Trimming took 2 bases from V and 5 from J, leaving 18 bases between them. Germline V gene lookup returns CDR1 SEHNR and CDR2 FQNEAQ (reference sequence). The chain's CDR3 is CASSLIQGRPGTEAFF. CDR3 DNA: TGTGCCAGCAGCTTAATCCAAGGACGGCCGGGGACTGAAGCTTTCTTT. Variable domain in full (rest from reference TRBV7-9 and TRBJ1-1): DTGVSQNPRHKITKRGQNVTFRCDPISEHNRLYWYRQTLGQGPEFLTYFQNEAQLEKSRLLSDRFSAERPKGSFSTLEIQRTEQGDSAMYLCASSLIQGRPGTEAFFGQGTRLTVV.

This clonotype was counted at least ten times. The chain employs TRBV6-1 and TRBJ2-2; the D is unclear. CDR3 length: 15 amino acids. Trimming took 1 base from V and 1 from J, leaving 7 bases between them. Germline loops: CDR1 MNHNS, CDR2 SASEGT. Here the CDR3 DNA reads TGTGCCAGCAGTGAAGTTTACGGGAACACCGGGGAGCTGTTTTTT. Translating gives CASSEVYGNTGELFF.

The CDR3 loop reads CASSLTGNSPLHF. The CDR3 DNA reads TGTGCCAGCAGCTTAACAGGAAATTCACCCCTCCACTTT. The chain links TRBV5-6 to TRBJ1-6; tentatively, D is TRBD1 (5 bases). Germline-derived CDR1 and CDR2 are SGHDT and YYEEEE. The CDR3 covers 13 residues. With 2 bases removed from V and 7 bases from J, the gap between germline ends came to 7 bases.

This clonotype was counted ten times or more. This sequence joins TRBV7-9 and TRBJ1-1; D gene unclear. The germline V gene encodes CDR1 SEHNR and CDR2 FQNEAQ (reference sequence). Trimming shortened V by 0 bases and J by 0 bases, and 8 bases separated the two germline ends. The CDR3 loop spans 15 amino acids. The CDR3 nucleotides are TGTGCCAGCAGCTTAGCGCAGAAGATGAACACTGAAGCTTTCTTT. Its translation is CASSLAQKMNTEAFF.

This clonotype showed up just a few times. The chain has TRBV7-6 and TRBJ1-1; tentative D call: TRBD1 (6 bases). Germline CDR1 reads SGHVS; CDR2 reads FNYEAQ. The ends were cut back, 5 bases at V and 8 bases at J, with 18 bases in the middle. There are 14 residues in the CDR3. DNA for the CDR3: TGTGCCAGCAGCACATCCTCGGGGGGCAGGGAAGCTTTCTTT. This gives the protein CASSTSSGGREAFF.

The V gene is TRBV29-1, the J gene TRBJ2-5; the match to TRBD2 covers 7 bases. This CDR3 comprises 15 residues. V shed 6 bases and J 2 bases; nucleotides not matched to a gene: 12. Germline loops: CDR1 SQVTM, CDR2 ANQGSEA. The CDR3 nucleotides read TGCAGCGTCCGAGGCAGCGGGGCTTTGCAAGAGACCCAGTACTTC. It codes for CSVRGSGALQETQYF.

The genes are TRBV10-3 and TRBJ2-5; D possibly matches TRBD1 or TRBD2 (5 bases each). The CDR3 contains 19 residues. V was shortened by 5 bases and J by 2 bases, with 27 bases between the two germline ends. The germline gives CDR1 ENHRY, CDR2 SYGVKD. The CDR3 spells CAISPSGTPFMGPQETQYF. CDR3 in DNA: TGTGCCATCAGTCCCTCCGGGACCCCCTTTATGGGGCCTCAAGAGACCCAGTACTTC.

The CDR3 here is CSVELGGRAGTGELFF. The CDR3 region has the DNA TGCAGCGTTGAGTTGGGCGGGAGGGCCGGAACCGGGGAGCTGTTTTTT. The chain carries TRBV29-1 and TRBJ2-2, with TRBD2 identical over 9 bases. Germline V gene sequence: CDR1 SQVTM, CDR2 ANQGSEA. V lost 3 bases and J lost 5; bases outside the gene matches: 10. This CDR3 has 16 residues.

The V call is TRBV6-5, the J call TRBJ2-1, with 11 positions matching TRBD1. The CDR3 is 16 amino acids. The V gene's germline CDR1 is MNHEY and CDR2 SVGAGI. V gave up 6 bases and J gave up 5 bases; unmatched junction bases: 9. CDR3 loop: CASSRYLDRGHNEQFF. DNA of the CDR3: TGTGCCAGCAGCCGCTACCTGGACAGGGGGCACAATGAGCAGTTCTTC.

This clonotype was detected a few times. V usage is TRBV12-3 or TRBV12-4 and J usage is TRBJ2-5, with 8 bases fitting TRBD1. The CDR3 sequence is 14 residues long. The V and J ends lost 5 bases and 3 bases, in that order; junction bases with no gene match: 5. This CDR3 reads CASSRTGPEETQYF. As DNA, the CDR3 is TGTGCCAGCAGTCGGACAGGGCCGGAAGAGACCCAGTACTTC.

This clonotype was counted between two and nine times. The genes are TRBV12-5 and TRBJ2-1; 7 positions agree with TRBD2. The CDR3 loop spans 16 amino acids. Germline values: CDR1 LGHNT, CDR2 FRNRAP. V lost 0 bases and J lost 4; bases outside the gene matches: 6. The CDR3: CASGLVPGLPYNEQFF. CDR3 sequence (DNA): TGTGCTAGTGGTTTGGTCCCGGGACTACCATACAATGAGCAGTTCTTC. The full variable domain, rest sourced from reference TRBV12-5 and TRBJ2-1, is DARVTQTPRHKVTEMGQEVTMRCQPILGHNTVFWYRQTMMQGLELLAYFRNRAPLDDSGMPKDRFSAEMPDATLATLKIQPSEPRDSAVYFCASGLVPGLPYNEQFFGPGTRLTVL.

V is TRBV2 and J is TRBJ2-7; perhaps TRBD2 as D (5 bases). Germline V gives CDR1 SNHLY, CDR2 FYNNEI. V was trimmed by 4 bases and J by 4 bases, leaving 14 bases between them. This CDR3 is built from 14 residues. CDR3 sequence reads: CASSAPGLAYEQYF. The CDR3 region has the DNA TGTGCCAGCAGTGCCCCTGGACTGGCTTACGAGCAGTACTTC.

This chain uses TRBV20-1 with TRBJ1-2; D remains unclear. The CDR3 runs 12 residues. V was cut by 5 bases and J by 7 bases, with 14 bases left in between. Germline assignment: CDR1 DFQATT and CDR2 SNEGSKA (reference sequence). Here the CDR3 reads CSASNGNGGYTF. Here the CDR3 DNA reads TGCAGTGCTTCCAATGGGAACGGTGGCTACACCTTC.

This clonotype has more than one count but fewer than ten. V is TRBV5-1 and J is TRBJ1-1, with D possibly matching TRBD1 (6 bases). The germline V gene encodes CDR1 SGHRS and CDR2 YFSETQ. Trimming cost V 4 bases and J 2 bases, with 9 bases left between them. This CDR3 has 13 amino acids. CDR3 amino acids: CASSRTANTEAFF. In DNA, the CDR3 is TGCGCCAGCAGCCGGACAGCCAACACTGAAGCTTTCTTT.